This record covers a single TCR beta chain. The target antigen is unknown. At one boundary the junction diverges from the germline segment, which might be a read error. This sample stems from a study of cytomegalovirus exposure and HLA in healthy donors. Overall study context: Earlier, some 170 million T cells were analyzed, and more than 100 million unique TCR beta sequences were found among them. Of 398 genotyped donors, approximately 80% clustered with self-reported Caucasian donors.

Notes on the study in general: Accounts indicate the classifier identified cytomegalovirus status with strong specificity and sensitivity.

Germline CDR1 is KGHSH and CDR2 is LQKENI. The CDR3 totals 19 residues. Each donor's status was that of a healthy bone marrow donor. PCR involved 60 Vbeta and 13 Jbeta primers. Clones were read by immunoSEQ multiplex PCR, and TCRdb kept only the in-frame ones, dropping some. The specimen's table records about 33,000 clones. The source material was PBMCs. This chain uses TRBV18 with TRBJ2-6; TRBD2 aligns across 9 bases. This TCR derives from a woman in her thirties or forties in good health and CMV-seropositive. CDR3 sequence (DNA): TGTGCCAGCTCACTCAAGCCAGGTAGCGGGAGCTCCGGGGCCAGCGTCCTGACTTTC. This sequence encodes CASSLKPGSGSSGASVLTF.